This T cell receptor beta chain was obtained from a study of CXCR3-negative and CXCR3-positive naive CD8 T cells. Regarding the study as a whole: Greater hydrophobicity was found in TRB CDR3s of CXCR3-positive naive cells than of CXCR3-negative naive cells.

UMI-tagged TRB cDNA libraries were built via 5' RACE. TCRdb reprocessed the 5' RACE reads, with one entry per CDR3 protein and no DNA. This table holds 150,000 or so distinct CDR3 sequences. Concerning this clonotype itself: The antigen is unknown.

This clonotype originated in a human donor in good health. Some clones in this sample may be carry-over from other donors' samples. The specimen sequenced was naive CXCR3+ CD8+ T cells from blood. Subset defined: CD45RO-CCR7+CD27+CD95- naive CD8+ T cells expressing CXCR3 (TNR3+).

The CDR3 here is CASSGPDQETQYF. The rearrangement uses TRBV11-2 and TRBJ2-5; TCRdb's D call, TRBD2, is unchecked because there is no DNA. The CDR3 is made up of 13 amino acids. Germline CDR1 and CDR2: SGHAT and FQNNGV.